What follows are 3 T cell receptor beta chains derived from one specimen sequenced in a study of cytomegalovirus exposure and HLA in healthy donors. The PCR was carried out with 60 Vbeta primers and 13 Jbeta primers. Assay used: immunoSEQ multiplex PCR; TCRdb lists only in-frame clones, some missing. The sample shows around 130,000 clones, almost 85% of them seen only once. Specimen: PBMCs. The source of these receptors is a boy aged 2-15 years in good health and CMV-seronegative.

V is TRBV2 and J is TRBJ1-5, with 8 bases lining up with TRBD1. The CDR3 covers 17 residues. V shed 6 bases and J 0 bases; nucleotides not matched to a gene: 10. Germline loops: CDR1 SNHLY, CDR2 FYNNEI. CDR3 loop: CASRERTGHYSNQPQHF. CDR3 sequence (DNA): TGTGCCAGCAGAGAAAGGACAGGGCATTATAGCAATCAGCCCCAGCATTTT.

The rearrangement joins TRBV6-4 to TRBJ2-7, with 8 bases that match TRBD1. The germline CDR1 and CDR2 sequences are MRHNA and SNTAGT. This CDR3 has 20 amino acids. CDR3 loop: CPRHPSKQSQTWTGTYEQYF. CDR3 DNA: TGTCCCCGTCATCCCTCAAAGCAATCCCAGACATGGACAGGGACCTACGAGCAGTACTTC.

The V gene is TRBV6-5, the J gene TRBJ1-1; TRBD1 aligns across 10 bases. The V segment lost 6 bases and the J segment 7 bases; nucleotides outside the gene matches: 11. The germline gives CDR1 MNHEY, CDR2 SVGAGI. The CDR3 has 15 amino acids. CDR3 nucleotide sequence: TGTGCCAGCAGGAAAAAGACAGGGGGCTGGAGTGAAGCTTTCTTT. This gives the protein CASRKKTGGWSEAFF.